This TCR beta chain derives from a study of T cell responses to AZD1222 COVID-19 vaccine. The data were produced by immunoSEQ multiplex PCR, yet TCRdb's version contains in-frame clones alone and is incomplete. The sample gives 200,000 or so clones, 93% of which show up once; roughly 0.99% is in the top ten. The CDR3 runs 15 residues. Germline CDR1 reads SGHTA; CDR2 reads FQGNSA. The V and J ends lost 5 bases and 5 bases respectively, with 16 bases between them. This chain connects TRBV7-2 to TRBJ1-5; tentative D call: TRBD1 (5 bases). This specimen consisted of peripheral blood, obtained 28 days after the second AZD1222 dose. This TCR was recovered from an adult who received the AZD1222 COVID-19 vaccine. The CDR3 nucleotides are TGTGCCAGCAGCCCCAATGGGCAAGGGGATCAGCCCCAGCATTTT. Its translation: CASSPNGQGDQPQHF.